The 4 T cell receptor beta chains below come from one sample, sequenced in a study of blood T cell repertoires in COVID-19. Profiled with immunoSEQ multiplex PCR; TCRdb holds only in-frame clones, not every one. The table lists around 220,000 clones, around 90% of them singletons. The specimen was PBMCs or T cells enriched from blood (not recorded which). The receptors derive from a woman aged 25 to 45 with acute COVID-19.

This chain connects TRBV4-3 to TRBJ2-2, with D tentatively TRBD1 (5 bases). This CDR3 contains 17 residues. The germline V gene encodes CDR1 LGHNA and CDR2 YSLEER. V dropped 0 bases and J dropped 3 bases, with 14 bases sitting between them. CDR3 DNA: TGCGCCAGCAGCCAAGATCCCCCTAGGGGTTACACCGGGGAGCTGTTTTTT. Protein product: CASSQDPPRGYTGELFF.

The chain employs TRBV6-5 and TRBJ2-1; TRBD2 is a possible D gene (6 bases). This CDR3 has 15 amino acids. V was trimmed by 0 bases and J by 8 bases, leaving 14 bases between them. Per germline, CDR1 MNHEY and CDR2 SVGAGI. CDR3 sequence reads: CASSYSGGRNDEQFF. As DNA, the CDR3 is TGTGCCAGCAGTTACTCGGGGGGAAGAAACGATGAGCAGTTCTTC.

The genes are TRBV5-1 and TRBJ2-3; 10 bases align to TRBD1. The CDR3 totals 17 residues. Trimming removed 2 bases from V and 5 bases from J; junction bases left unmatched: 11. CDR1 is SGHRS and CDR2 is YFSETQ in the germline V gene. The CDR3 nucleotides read TGCGCCAGCAGCTTCAAGGTTCGACAGGGGGCTGGAGATACGCAGTATTTT. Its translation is CASSFKVRQGAGDTQYF.

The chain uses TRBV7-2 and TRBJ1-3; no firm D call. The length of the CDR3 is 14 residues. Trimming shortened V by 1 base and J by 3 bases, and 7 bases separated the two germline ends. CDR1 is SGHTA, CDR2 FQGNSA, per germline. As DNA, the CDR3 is TGTGCCAGCAGCTTAGGTGGCAGTGGAAACACCATATATTTT. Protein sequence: CASSLGGSGNTIYF.